The T cell receptor beta chain described here comes from a study of blood T cells in healthy people across ages. V was pared by 3 bases and J by 3 bases, with 12 bases between. Germline assignment: CDR1 DFQATT and CDR2 SNEGSKA (reference sequence). The CDR3 extends over 15 amino acids. Combining a sample-barcoded 5' primer with a J-beta primer mix, a second PCR ran for roughly 7 to 12 cycles. Each CDR3 protein is one row after TCRdb ran MiXCR on the 5' RACE reads. The table lists about 1.4 million distinct CDR3 sequences, approximately 59% of them singletons. The sequence derives from a man aged 18 to 30 in good health. Sequencing was done on a sample of blood. The V gene is TRBV20-1, the J gene TRBJ1-6; D gene uncertain. The CDR3 reads CSARSEGFYNSPLHF. The DNA of the CDR3 is TGCAGTGCTAGGTCGGAGGGTTTCTATAATTCACCCCTCCACTTT.